This paragraph reports one TCR beta chain. Its antigen is currently unknown. This entry belongs to a study of memory CD4+ T cells and cytomegalovirus serostatus. Study-wide results and limits: CMV serostatus prediction reached median AUC roughly 0.95, or 0.91 with US-trained model.

Original handling: Out-of-frame sequences were removed, leaving roughly 2.1 million distinct TCRbeta sequences. The method was immunoSEQ multiplex PCR; TCRdb's version includes in-frame clones alone and lacks a portion of them. That table furnishes V, J and clone size, whereas the DNA furnished D and trimming. The sample yields tens of thousands of clones, about 75% seen once. Single viable CD3+CD4+CD8-CD45RO+ cells were sorted as the memory CD4+ T cells. The receptor comes from an adult in good health and CMV-seronegative. Some clones in this sample may be carry-over from other donors' samples. The specimen sequenced was memory CD4+ T cells from blood.

The CDR3 spells CASSASGQEYEQYF. The CDR3 DNA reads as TGTGCCAGCAGTGCCTCGGGACAGGAATACGAGCAGTACTTC. The V gene is TRBV6-1, the J gene TRBJ2-7; 8 nucleotides line up with TRBD1. This CDR3 has 14 residues. Losses at the gene ends were 4 bases for V and 4 bases for J; bases not matched to a gene: 6. Germline CDR1 is MNHNS and CDR2 is SASEGT.